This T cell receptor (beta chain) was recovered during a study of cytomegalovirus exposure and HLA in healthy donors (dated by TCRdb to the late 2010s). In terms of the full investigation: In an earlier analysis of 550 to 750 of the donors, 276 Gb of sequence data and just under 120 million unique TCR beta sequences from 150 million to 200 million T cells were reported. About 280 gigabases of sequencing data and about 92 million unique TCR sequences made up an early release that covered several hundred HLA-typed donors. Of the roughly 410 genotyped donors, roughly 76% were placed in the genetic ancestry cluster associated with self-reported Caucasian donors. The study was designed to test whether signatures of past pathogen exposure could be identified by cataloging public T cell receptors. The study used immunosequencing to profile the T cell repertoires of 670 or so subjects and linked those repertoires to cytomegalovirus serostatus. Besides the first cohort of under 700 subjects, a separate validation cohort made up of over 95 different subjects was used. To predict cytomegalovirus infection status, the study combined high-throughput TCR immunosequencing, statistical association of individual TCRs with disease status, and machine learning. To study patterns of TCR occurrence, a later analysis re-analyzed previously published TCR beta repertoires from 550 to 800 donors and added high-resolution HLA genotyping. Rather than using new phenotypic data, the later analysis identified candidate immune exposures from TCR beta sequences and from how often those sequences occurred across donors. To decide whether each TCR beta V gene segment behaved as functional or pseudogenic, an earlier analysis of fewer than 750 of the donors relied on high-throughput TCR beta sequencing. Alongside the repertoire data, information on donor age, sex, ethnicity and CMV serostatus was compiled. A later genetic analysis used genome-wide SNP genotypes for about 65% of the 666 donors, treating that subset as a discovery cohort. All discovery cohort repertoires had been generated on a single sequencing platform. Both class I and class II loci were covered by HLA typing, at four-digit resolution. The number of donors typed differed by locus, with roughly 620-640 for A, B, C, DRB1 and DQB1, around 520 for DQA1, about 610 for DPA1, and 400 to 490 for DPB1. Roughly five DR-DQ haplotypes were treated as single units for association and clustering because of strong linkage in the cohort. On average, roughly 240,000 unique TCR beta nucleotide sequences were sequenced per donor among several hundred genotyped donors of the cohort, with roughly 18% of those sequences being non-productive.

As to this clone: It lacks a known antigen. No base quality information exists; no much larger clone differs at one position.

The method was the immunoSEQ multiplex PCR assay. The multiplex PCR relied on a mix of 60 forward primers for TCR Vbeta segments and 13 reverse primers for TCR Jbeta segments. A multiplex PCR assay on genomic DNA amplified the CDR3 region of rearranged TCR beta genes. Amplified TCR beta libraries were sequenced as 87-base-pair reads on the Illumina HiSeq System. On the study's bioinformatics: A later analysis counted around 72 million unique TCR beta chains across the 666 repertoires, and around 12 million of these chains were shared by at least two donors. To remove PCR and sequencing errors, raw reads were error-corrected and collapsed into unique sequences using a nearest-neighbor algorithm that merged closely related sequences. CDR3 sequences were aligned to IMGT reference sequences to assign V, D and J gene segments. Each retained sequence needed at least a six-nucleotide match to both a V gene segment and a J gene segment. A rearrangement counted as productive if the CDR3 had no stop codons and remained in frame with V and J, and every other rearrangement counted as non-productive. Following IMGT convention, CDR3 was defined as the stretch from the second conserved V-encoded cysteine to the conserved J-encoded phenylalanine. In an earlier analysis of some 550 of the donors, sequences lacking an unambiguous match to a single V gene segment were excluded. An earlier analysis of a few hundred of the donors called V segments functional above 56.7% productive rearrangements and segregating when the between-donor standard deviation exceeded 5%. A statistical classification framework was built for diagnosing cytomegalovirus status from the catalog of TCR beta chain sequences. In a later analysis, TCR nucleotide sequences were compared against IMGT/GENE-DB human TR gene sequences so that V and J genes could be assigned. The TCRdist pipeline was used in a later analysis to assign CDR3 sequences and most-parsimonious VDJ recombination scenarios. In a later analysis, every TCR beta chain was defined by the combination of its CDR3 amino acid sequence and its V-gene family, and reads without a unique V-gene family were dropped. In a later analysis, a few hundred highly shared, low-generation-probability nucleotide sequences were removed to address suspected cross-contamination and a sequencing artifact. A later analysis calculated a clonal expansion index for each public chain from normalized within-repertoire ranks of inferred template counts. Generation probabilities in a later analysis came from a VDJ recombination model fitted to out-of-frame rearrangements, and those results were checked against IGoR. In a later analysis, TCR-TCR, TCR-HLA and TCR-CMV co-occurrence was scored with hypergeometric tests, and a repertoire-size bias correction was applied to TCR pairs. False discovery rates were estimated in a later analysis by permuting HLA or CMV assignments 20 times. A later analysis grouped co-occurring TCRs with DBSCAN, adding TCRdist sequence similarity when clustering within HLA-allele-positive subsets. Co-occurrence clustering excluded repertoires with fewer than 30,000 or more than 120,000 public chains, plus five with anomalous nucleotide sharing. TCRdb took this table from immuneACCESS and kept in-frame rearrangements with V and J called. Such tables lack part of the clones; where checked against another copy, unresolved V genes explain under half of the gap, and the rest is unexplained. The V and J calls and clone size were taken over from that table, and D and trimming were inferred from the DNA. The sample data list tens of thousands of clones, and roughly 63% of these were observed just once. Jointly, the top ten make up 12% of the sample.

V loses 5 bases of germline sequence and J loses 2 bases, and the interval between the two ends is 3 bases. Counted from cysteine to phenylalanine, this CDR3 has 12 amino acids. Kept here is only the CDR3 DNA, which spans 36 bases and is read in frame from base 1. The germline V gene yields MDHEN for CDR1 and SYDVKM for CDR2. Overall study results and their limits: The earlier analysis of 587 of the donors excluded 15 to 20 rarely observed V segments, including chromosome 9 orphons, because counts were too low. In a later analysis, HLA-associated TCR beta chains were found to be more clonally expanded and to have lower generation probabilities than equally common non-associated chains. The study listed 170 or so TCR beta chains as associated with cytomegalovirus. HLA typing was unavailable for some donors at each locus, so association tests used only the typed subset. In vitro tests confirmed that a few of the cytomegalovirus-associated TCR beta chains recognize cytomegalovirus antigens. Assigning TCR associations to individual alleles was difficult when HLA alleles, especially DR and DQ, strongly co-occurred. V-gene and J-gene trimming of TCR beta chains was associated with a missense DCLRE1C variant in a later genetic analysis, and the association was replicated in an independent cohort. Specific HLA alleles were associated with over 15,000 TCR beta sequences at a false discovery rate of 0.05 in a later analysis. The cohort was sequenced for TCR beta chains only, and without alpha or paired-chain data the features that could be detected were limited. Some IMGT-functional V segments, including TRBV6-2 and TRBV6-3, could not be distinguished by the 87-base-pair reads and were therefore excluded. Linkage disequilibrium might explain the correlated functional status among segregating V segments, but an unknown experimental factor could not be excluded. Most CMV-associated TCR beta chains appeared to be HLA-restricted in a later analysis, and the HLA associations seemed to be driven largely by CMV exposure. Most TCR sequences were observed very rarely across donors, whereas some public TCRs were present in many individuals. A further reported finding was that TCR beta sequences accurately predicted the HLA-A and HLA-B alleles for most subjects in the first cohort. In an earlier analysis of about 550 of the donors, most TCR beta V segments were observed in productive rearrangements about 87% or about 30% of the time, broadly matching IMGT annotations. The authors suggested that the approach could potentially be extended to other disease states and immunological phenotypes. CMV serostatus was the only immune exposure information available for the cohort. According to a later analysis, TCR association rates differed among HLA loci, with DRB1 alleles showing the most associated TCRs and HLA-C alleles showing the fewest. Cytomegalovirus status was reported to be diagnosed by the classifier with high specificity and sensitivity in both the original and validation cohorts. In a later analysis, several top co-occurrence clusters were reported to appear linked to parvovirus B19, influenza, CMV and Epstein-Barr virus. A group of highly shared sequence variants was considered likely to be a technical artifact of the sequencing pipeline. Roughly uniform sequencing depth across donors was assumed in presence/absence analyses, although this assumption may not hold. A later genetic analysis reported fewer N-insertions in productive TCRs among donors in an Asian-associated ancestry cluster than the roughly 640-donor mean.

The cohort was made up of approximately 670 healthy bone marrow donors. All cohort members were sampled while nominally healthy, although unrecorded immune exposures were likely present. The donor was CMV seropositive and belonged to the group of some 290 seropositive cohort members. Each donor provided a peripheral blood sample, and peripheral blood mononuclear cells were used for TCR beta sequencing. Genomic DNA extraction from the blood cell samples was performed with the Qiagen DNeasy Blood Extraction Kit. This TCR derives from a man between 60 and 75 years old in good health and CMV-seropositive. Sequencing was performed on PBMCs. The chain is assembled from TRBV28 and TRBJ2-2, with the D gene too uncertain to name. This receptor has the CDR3 CASSLNTGELFF. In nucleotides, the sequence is TGTGCCAGCAGTCTAAACACCGGGGAGCTGTTTTTT.